The sequence of this T cell receptor (beta chain) was determined in a study of patients and donors after allogeneic stem cell transplantation. V shed 6 bases and J 0 bases; nucleotides not matched to a gene: 9. Germline lookup yields CDR1 MGHDK and CDR2 SYGVNS. This CDR3 has 16 residues. TCRdb re-called the RT-PCR reads with MiXCR, one entry per CDR3 protein. The sample yields about a million distinct CDR3 sequences, roughly 18% seen once. Sequenced: blood, either unsorted or a sorted T cell fraction (not recorded which). The V gene is TRBV25-1, the J gene TRBJ2-7, with TRBD1 matching 9 bases. The sequence was obtained from a human donor who was either an allogeneic HSCT recipient or a stem cell or donor lymphocyte infusion donor (not recorded which). It is not recorded whose cells these are; they may come from a transplant donor. CDR3 region: CASSWTGTGSSYEQYF. DNA of the CDR3: TGTGCCAGCAGCTGGACCGGGACAGGGAGCTCCTACGAGCAGTACTTC.